Included here is one T cell receptor beta chain sequence, with context. The data originate from a study of blood T cell repertoires in COVID-19. About the research overall: Italy, Spain and the United States were the sources of the convalescent and acute COVID-19 samples. Sample material is recorded as cDNA or gDNA derived from T cells, B-cell-depleted T cells, or PBMCs.

The ends were cut back, 2 bases at V and 4 bases at J, with 8 bases in the middle. CDR1 is MNHEY and CDR2 is SVGAGI in the germline V gene. This CDR3 comprises 13 residues. In the authors' workflow: Amplifying reference gene primers gave estimates of nucleated cell counts. Some clones are missing from TCRdb's copy, which holds only in-frame ones; the method was immunoSEQ multiplex PCR. V and J calls and clone size follow that table, whereas D and trimming were derived from the DNA. The table shows 85,000 to 120,000 clones, with just under 85% occurring only once. The chain combines TRBV6-5 with TRBJ1-1; D gene unclear. The sequencing input was peripheral blood. This TCR came from a middle-aged man with active or convalescent COVID-19. The CDR3: CASSYRGGTEAFF. DNA for the CDR3: TGTGCCAGCAGTTACCGGGGAGGCACTGAAGCTTTCTTT.